A single sample is the source of the 10 T cell receptor beta chains below, sequenced in a study of shared clonotypes between healthy human individuals. Clones were sequenced by immunoSEQ multiplex PCR, and TCRdb holds only the in-frame ones, with some missing. The top ten hold under 0.45% of the sample, which has 1,400,000 or so clones, approximately 98.5% seen once. Material for sequencing was naive CD4+ T cells sorted from blood. This sample's subset: CD45RA+ positively selected. Receptor source: a man aged 30 to 45 in good health.

As DNA, the CDR3 is TGTGCCAGCAGTTTAAAGGGCTTGGGCAATGAGCAGTTCTTC. Amino acid sequence: CASSLKGLGNEQFF. This chain links TRBV27 with TRBJ2-1; D unresolved. V lost 2 bases and J lost 6, with 11 bases in between. Germline V gene data show CDR1 as MNHEY and CDR2 as SMNVEV (reference sequence). The CDR3 spans 14 residues.

This chain's CDR3 is CASSPVQYNEQFF. The CDR3 DNA sequence: TGTGCCAGCTCACCGGTACAGTACAATGAGCAGTTCTTC. This sequence joins TRBV18 and TRBJ2-1; D is unclear. The V end was cut by 3 bases, the J end by 4 bases, with 7 bases between. Germline assignment: CDR1 KGHSH and CDR2 LQKENI. The length of the CDR3 is 13 residues.

Concerning this clone itself: At one boundary the junction diverges from the germline segment, which might be a read error. This rearrangement joins TRBV19 to TRBJ2-6, with D tentatively TRBD2 (7 bases). There are 17 residues in the CDR3. Germline CDR1 reads LNHDA; CDR2 reads SQIVND (reference sequence). The CDR3 nucleotides read TGTGCCAGTAATATACGGGGGGCCGGCTCTGGGGCCAACGTCCTGACTTTC. Protein sequence: CASNIRGAGSGANVLTF.

This clone showed up just once. The V gene is TRBV6-1, the J gene TRBJ2-7, with TRBD1 matching 7 bases. The CDR3 has 13 amino acids. Germline V gene lookup returns CDR1 MNHNS and CDR2 SASEGT. Trimming took 5 bases from V and 3 from J; bases not matched to a gene: 4. In DNA, the CDR3 is TGTGCCAGCAGTCCAGGACAGGTCTACGAGCAGTACTTC. It encodes CASSPGQVYEQYF.

The chain combines TRBV5-1 with TRBJ1-4; 8 bases are shared with TRBD1. CDR3 length: 14 amino acids. Germline CDR1 and CDR2: SGHRS and YFSETQ. The V segment lost 5 bases and the J segment 8 bases; nucleotides outside the gene matches: 8. The CDR3 here is CASSRTGSAEKLFF. The CDR3 region has the DNA TGCGCCAGCAGTCGGACAGGGTCGGCGGAAAAACTGTTTTTT. The variable domain in full, completed from reference TRBV5-1 and TRBJ1-4, reads KAGVTQTPRYLIKTRGQQVTLSCSPISGHRSVSWYQQTPGQGLQFLFEYFSETQRNKGNFPGRFSGRQFSNSRSEMNVSTLELGDSALYLCASSRTGSAEKLFFGSGTQLSVL.

This chain joins TRBV11-2 and TRBJ2-2; TRBD2 matches 13 bases. Trimming cost V 5 bases and J 4 bases; bases outside gene matches: 1. The CDR3 is made up of 15 amino acids. Germline CDR1 is SGHAT and CDR2 is FQNNGV. CDR3 loop: CASSGTSGATGELFF. The CDR3 coding sequence is TGTGCCAGCAGCGGGACTAGCGGGGCCACCGGGGAGCTGTTTTTT.

The chain joins TRBV10-3 to TRBJ1-4, with a tentative D call TRBD1 (5 bases). Germline CDR1 and CDR2: ENHRY and SYGVKD. V shed 2 bases and J shed 7 bases, with 11 bases lying between them. CDR3 length equals 14 residues. In DNA form, the CDR3 reads TGTGCCATCAGTGAGGGGAGGGGTGGTGAAAAACTGTTTTTT. This sequence encodes CAISEGRGGEKLFF.

The rearrangement joins TRBV19 to TRBJ1-1; D is unresolved. With 5 bases removed from V and 2 bases from J, the gap between germline ends came to 12 bases. The CDR3 extends over 14 amino acids. The germline V gene encodes CDR1 LNHDA and CDR2 SQIVND (reference sequence). The CDR3 spells CASSFSGFNTEAFF. CDR3 in DNA: TGTGCCAGTAGTTTTTCAGGTTTCAACACTGAAGCTTTCTTT. Full variable domain (outside the CDR3, taken from reference TRBV19 and TRBJ1-1): DGGITQSPKYLFRKEGQNVTLSCEQNLNHDAMYWYRQDPGQGLRLIYYSQIVNDFQKGDIAEGYSVSREKKESFPLTVTSAQKNPTAFYLCASSFSGFNTEAFFGQGTRLTVV.

The rearrangement links TRBV28 to TRBJ2-7; 9 bases are shared with TRBD2. From germline, CDR1 is MDHEN and CDR2 SYDVKM. V dropped 3 bases and J dropped 2; count of bases not matched to a gene: 17. CDR3 length equals 19 residues. As DNA, the CDR3 is TGTGCCAGCAGTTTCCAGCACTCTGCGGGAGGGCCTAGGACCTACGAGCAGTACTTC. Translation: CASSFQHSAGGPRTYEQYF.

This clone was picked up one time. The chain is built from TRBV28 and TRBJ2-1, with D perhaps matching TRBD2 (6 bases). Between the trimmed V and J ends, which lost 4 bases and 7 bases, there was a span of 17 bases. The CDR3 runs 15 residues. The germline V gene encodes CDR1 MDHEN and CDR2 SYDVKM. Here the CDR3 reads CASSSLSGGVNEQFF. The CDR3 nucleotides are TGTGCCAGCAGTTCCCTTTCCGGAGGGGTGAATGAGCAGTTCTTC. The whole variable domain, filled in from reference TRBV28 and TRBJ2-1, reads DVKVTQSSRYLVKRTGEKVFLECVQDMDHENMFWYRQDPGLGLRLIYFSYDVKMKEKGDIPEGYSVSREKKERFSLILESASTNQTSMYLCASSSLSGGVNEQFFGPGTRLTVL.